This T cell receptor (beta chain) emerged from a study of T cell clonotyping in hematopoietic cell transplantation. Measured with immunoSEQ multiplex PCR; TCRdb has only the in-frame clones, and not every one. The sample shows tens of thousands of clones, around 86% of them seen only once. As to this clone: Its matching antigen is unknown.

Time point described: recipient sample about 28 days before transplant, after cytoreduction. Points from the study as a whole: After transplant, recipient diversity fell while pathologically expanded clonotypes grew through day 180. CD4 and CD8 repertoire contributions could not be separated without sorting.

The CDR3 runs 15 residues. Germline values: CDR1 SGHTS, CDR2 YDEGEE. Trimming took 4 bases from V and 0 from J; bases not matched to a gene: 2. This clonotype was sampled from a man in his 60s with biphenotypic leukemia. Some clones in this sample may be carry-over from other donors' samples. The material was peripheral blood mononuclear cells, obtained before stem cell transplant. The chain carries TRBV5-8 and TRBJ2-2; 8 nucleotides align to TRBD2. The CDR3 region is CASSPAGANTGELFF. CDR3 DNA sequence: TGTGCCAGCAGCCCAGCGGGAGCGAACACCGGGGAGCTGTTTTTT.